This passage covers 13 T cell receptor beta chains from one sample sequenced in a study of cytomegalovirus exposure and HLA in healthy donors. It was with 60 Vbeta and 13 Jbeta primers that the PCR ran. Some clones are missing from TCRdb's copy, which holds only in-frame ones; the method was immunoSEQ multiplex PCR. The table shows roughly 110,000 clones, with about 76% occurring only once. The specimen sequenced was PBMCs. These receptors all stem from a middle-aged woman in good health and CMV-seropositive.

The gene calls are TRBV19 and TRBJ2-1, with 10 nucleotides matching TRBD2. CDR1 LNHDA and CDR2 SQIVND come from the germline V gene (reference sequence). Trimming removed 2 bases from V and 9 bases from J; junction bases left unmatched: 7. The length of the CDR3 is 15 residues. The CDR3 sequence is CASSISSGGASEQFF. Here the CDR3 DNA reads TGTGCCAGTAGTATATCCAGCGGGGGGGCTAGTGAGCAGTTCTTC.

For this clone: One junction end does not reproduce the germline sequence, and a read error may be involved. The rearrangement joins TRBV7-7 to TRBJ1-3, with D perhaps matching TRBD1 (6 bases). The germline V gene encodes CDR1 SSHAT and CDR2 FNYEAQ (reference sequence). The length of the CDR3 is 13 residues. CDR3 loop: CASSATPGDTIYF. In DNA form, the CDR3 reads TGTGCTAGCAGCGCAACACCAGGGGACACCATATATTTT. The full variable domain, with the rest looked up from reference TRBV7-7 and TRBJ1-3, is GAGVSQSPRYKVTKRGQDVTLRCDPISSHATLYWYQQALGQGPEFLTYFNYEAQPDKSGLPSDRFSAERPEGSISTLTIQRTEQRDSAMYRCASSATPGDTIYFGEGSWLTVV.

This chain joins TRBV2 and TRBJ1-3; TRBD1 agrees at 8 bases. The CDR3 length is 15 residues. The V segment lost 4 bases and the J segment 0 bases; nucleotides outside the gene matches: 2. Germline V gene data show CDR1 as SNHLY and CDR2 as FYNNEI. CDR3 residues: CASSGTGPSGNTIYF. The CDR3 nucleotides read TGTGCCAGCAGTGGGACAGGGCCCTCTGGAAACACCATATATTTT.

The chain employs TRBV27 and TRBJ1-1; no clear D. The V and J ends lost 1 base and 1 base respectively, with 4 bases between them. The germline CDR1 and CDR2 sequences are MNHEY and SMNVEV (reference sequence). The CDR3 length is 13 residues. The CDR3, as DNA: TGTGCCAGCAGTTTATATCGGAACACTGAAGCTTTCTTT. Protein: CASSLYRNTEAFF.

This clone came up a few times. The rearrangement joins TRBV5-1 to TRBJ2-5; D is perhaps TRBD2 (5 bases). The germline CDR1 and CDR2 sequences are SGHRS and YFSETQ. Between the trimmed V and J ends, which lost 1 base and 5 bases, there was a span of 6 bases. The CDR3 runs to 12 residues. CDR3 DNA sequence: TGCGCCAGCAGCTTGACGGGGGAGACCCAGTACTTC. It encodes CASSLTGETQYF.

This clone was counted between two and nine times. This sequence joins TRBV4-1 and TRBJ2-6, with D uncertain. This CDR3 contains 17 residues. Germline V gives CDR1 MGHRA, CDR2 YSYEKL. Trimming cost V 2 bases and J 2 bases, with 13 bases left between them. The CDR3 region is CASSQRSSATGANVLTF. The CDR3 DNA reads TGCGCCAGCAGCCAAAGGAGTTCAGCGACTGGGGCCAACGTCCTGACTTTC.

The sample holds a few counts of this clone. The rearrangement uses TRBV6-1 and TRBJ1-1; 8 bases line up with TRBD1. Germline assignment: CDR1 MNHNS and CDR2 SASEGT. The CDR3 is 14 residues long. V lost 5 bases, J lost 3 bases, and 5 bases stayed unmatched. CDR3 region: CASSLTGVYTEAFF. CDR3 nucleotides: TGTGCCAGCAGTCTGACAGGGGTCTACACTGAAGCTTTCTTT.

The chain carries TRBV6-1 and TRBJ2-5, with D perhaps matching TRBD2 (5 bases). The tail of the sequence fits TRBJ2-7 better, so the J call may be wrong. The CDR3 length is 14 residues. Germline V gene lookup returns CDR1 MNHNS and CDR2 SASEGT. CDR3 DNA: TGTGCCAGCAGTGTCGACCGGACTTCCTACGAGCAGTACTTC. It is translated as CASSVDRTSYEQYF.

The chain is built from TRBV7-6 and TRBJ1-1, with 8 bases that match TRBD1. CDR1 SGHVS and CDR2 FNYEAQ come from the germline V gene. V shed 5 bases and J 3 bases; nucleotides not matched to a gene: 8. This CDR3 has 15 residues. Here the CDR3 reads CASSIGQGLDTEAFF. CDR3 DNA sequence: TGTGCCAGCAGCATAGGACAGGGTTTGGACACTGAAGCTTTCTTT.

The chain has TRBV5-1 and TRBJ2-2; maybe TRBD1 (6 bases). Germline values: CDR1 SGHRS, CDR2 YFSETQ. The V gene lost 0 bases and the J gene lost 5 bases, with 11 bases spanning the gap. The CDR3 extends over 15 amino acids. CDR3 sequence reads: CASSLEAGETGELFF. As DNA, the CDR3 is TGCGCCAGCAGCTTGGAGGCAGGGGAAACCGGGGAGCTGTTTTTT.

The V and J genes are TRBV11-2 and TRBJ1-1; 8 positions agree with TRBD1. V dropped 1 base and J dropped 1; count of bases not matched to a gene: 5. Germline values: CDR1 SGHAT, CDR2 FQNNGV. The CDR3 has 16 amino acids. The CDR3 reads CASSLVGTGANTEAFF. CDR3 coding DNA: TGTGCCAGCAGCTTAGTCGGGACAGGCGCGAACACTGAAGCTTTCTTT.

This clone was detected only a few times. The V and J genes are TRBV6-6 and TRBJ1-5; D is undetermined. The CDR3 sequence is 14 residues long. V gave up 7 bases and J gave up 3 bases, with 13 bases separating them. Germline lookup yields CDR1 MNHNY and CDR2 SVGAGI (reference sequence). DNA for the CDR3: TGTGCCAGCACCAACCTAGGTGTCAATCAGCCCCAGCATTTT. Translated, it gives CASTNLGVNQPQHF.

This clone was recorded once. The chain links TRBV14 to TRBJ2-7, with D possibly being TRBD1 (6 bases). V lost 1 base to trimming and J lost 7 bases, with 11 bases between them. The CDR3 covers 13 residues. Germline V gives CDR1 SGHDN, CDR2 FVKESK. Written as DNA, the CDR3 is TGTGCCAGCAGCCAAGTACATAGGGGGGAGCAGTACTTC. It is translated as CASSQVHRGEQYF.